This TCR beta chain appears in the sequencing data of a study of T cells in tuberculosis (dated by TCRdb to 2016 to 2019). Regarding the research as a whole: In the study, CD1B tetramers and high-throughput TCR immunosequencing were combined to characterize T cells specific for the mycobacterial lipid antigen glucose monomycolate (GMM). IGRA-negative adolescents, IGRA-positive adolescents with latent tuberculosis and adults with active tuberculosis, around ten per group, were compared in a South African clinical cohort. The research as a whole found: Clinical samples were chosen by availability of cryopreserved specimens, and active tuberculosis cases were adults while controls were adolescents. Smaller mean NN-distances to GMM-specific TCRs were observed in active tuberculosis TCR-alpha repertoires than in IGRA-negative controls, suggesting clonal expansion of GMM-specific TCRs. Shorter CDR3-alpha lengths in active tuberculosis patients partly drove the smaller NN-distances, and the TCR-beta difference was not statistically significant. Using GEM motif frequencies, a classifier achieved 65% to 75% accuracy, whereas a classifier built on the diverse GMM-specific repertoire got to around 90% accuracy (AUROC 0.90).

At study entry, a tuberculin skin test and the QuantiFERON-TB GOLD In-Tube IGRA were used to screen adolescents for latent tuberculosis infection. Unsorted cryopreserved PBMC were immunosequenced, covering on average around 100,000 T cells per clinical donor. Eleven high schools in the Worcester region of the Western Cape, South Africa, served as enrollment sites for adolescents aged 12 to 18 years. Approximately 10 adolescents infected with M. tuberculosis and about ten uninfected adolescents were chosen and matched for age and sex. PBMC from adolescents were isolated by density centrifugation from freshly drawn heparinized blood and then cryopreserved. TCR libraries were generated with the immunoSEQ multiplex PCR assay, using TCR-beta and/or TCR-alpha/delta assays for each sample. The amplified TCR libraries were sequenced using the Illumina high-throughput platform. As for how the authors treated the data: Clustering and dimensionality reduction were performed using pairwise TCRdist distances among GMM-specific receptors from ex vivo sorted or in vitro expanded T cells. The score assigned to each clinical repertoire was mean NN-distance, meaning the average TCRdist to the nearest 10% of tetramer-positive reference sequences. GEM TCR motif frequency was calculated as the fraction of unique TCRs that matched known GEM sequences in V/J usage and CDR3 length. Linear discriminant analysis with leave-one-out cross-validation, implemented in scikit-learn, was used to classify active tuberculosis. TCRdb took this table from immuneACCESS and kept in-frame rearrangements with V and J called. Such tables lack part of the clones; where checked against another copy, unresolved V genes explain under half of the gap, and the rest is unexplained. V and J calls and clone size come straight from that table; D and trimming were deduced from the DNA. This sample has 30,000 to 40,000 clones in its table, and around 96% of those were observed once. Under 7% of the sample lies in the top ten.

The cysteine opens and the phenylalanine closes a CDR3 of 10 amino acids. Only CDR3 DNA is held: 30 bases, read in frame from base 1. At the junction V is shortened by 7 bases and J by 4 bases, with 4 bases in between. From the germline V gene, CDR1 is MNHNS and CDR2 is SASEGT. As to this clone: The specificity of this receptor is unknown. No base quality information exists; no much larger clone differs at one position.

The sample taken for sequencing was PBMCs. Here the chain combines TRBV6-1 and TRBJ2-5; the D gene is unclear. The receptor was isolated from a donor aged 5 to 30 with latent tuberculosis or without tuberculosis infection. The DNA reads as follows: TGTGCCAGCATCGGAGAGACCCAGTACTTC. Its coded protein is CASIGETQYF.